The present TCR beta chain was sequenced within a study of T-cell reconstitution after alpha-beta-depleted transplantation in children. Findings and caveats of the study: T-cell numbers and diversity, one year after transplant, stemmed largely from T cells that were newly produced. At day 60, the high TCRbeta diversity found in some patients originated from recipient T cells and thymic progenitors that had survived. The origin of alpha-beta T cells about two months after transplant was reportedly several hundred expanded graft clones.

The TCRbeta library incorporated unique molecular identifiers. TCRdb re-called the PCR reads through MiXCR, storing one row per CDR3 protein. Of approximately 110,000 distinct CDR3 sequences in the sample, 23% are singletons; the top ten hold roughly a tenth. V was clipped by 1 base and J by 4 bases; unmatched bases: 0. The CDR3 is 14 amino acids. The germline CDR1 and CDR2 sequences are PRHDT and FYEKMQ (reference sequence). On this clonotype itself: Its antigen is still unknown.

The V gene is TRBV13, the J gene TRBJ2-1; 8 nucleotides align to TRBD1. The TCR originated in a male patient aged 2 to 9 who had a stem cell transplant for chronic granulomatous disease, so the T cells may come from the graft donor. The input for sequencing was PBMCs, mostly from graft donor cells, taken 180 days after TCRalphabeta/CD19-depleted stem cell transplant. The CDR3 DNA reads as TGTGCCAGCAGCTTAGACAGGGGGTACAATGAGCAGTTCTTC. It is translated as CASSLDRGYNEQFF. Using reference TRBV13 and TRBJ2-1 for the parts outside the CDR3, the full variable domain is AAGVIQSPRHLIKEKRETATLKCYPIPRHDTVYWYQQGPGQDPQFLISFYEKMQSDKGSIPDRFSAQQFSDYHSELNMSSLELGDSALYFCASSLDRGYNEQFFGPGTRLTVL.